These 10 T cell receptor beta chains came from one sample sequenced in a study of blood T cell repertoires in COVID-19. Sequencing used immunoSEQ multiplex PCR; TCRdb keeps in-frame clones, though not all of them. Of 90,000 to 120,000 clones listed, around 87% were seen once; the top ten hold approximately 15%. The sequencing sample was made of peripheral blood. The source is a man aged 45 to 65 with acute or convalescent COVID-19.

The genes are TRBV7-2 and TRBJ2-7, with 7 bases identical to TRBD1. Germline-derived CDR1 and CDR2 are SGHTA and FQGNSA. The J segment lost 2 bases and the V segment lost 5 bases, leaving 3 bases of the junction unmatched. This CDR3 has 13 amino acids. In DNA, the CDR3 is TGTGCCAGCAGCCCGACAGGGCCCTACGAGCAGTACTTC. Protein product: CASSPTGPYEQYF.

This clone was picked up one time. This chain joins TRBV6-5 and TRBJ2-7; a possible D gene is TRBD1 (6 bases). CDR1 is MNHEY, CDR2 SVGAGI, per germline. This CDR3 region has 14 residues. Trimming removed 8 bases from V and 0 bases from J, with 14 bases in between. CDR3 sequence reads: CASRPDSLSYEQYF. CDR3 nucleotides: TGTGCCAGCCGACCGGACAGCCTCTCCTACGAGCAGTACTTC.

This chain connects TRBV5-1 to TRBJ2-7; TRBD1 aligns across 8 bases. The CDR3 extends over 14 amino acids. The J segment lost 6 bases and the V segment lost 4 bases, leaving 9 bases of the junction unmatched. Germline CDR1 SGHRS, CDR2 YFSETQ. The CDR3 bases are TGCGCCAGCAGCCCGGGACAGGCGAGGGGCGAGCAGTACTTC. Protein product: CASSPGQARGEQYF.

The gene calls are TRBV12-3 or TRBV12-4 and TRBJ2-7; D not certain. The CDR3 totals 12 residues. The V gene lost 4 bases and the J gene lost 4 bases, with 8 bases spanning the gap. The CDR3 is CASSSAVYEQYF. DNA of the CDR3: TGTGCCAGCAGTTCCGCGGTTTACGAGCAGTACTTC.

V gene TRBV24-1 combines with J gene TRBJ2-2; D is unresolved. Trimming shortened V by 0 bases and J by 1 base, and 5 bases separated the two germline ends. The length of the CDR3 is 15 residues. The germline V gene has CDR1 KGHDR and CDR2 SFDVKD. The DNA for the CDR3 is TGTGCCACCAGTGATTTGAGACAGAACACCGGGGAGCTGTTTTTT. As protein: CATSDLRQNTGELFF.

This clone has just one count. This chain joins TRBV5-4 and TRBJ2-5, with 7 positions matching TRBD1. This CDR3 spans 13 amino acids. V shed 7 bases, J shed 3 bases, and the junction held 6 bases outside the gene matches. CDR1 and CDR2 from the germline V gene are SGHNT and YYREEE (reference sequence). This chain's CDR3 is CASRTGTEETQYF. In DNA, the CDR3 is TGTGCCAGCCGGACCGGGACAGAAGAGACCCAGTACTTC.

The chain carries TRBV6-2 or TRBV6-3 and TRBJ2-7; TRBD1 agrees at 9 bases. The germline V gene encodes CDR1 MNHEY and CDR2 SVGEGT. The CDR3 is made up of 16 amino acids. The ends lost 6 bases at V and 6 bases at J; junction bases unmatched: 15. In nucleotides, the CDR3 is TGTGCCAGCAGCCCACTTTCGGGGACAGGGTTTTTCGAGCAGTACTTC. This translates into CASSPLSGTGFFEQYF.

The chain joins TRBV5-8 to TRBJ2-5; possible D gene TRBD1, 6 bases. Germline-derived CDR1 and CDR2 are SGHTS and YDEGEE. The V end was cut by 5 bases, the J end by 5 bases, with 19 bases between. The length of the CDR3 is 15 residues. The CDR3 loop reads CASSKGTRGVETQYF. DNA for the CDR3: TGTGCCAGCAGTAAAGGGACCAGGGGAGTGGAGACCCAGTACTTC.

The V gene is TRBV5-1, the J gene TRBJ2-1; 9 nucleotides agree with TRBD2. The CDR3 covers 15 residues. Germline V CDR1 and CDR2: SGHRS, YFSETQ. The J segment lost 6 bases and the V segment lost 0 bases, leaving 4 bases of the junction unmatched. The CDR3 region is CASSLEGLASNEQFF. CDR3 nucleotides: TGCGCCAGCAGCTTGGAAGGACTAGCGTCCAATGAGCAGTTCTTC.

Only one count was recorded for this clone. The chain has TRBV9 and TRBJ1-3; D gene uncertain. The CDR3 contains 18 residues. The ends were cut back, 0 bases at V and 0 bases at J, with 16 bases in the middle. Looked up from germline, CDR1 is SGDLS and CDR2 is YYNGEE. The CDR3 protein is CASSVEESKFSSGNTIYF. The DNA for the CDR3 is TGTGCCAGCAGCGTAGAAGAGTCAAAGTTTTCCTCTGGAAACACCATATATTTT.